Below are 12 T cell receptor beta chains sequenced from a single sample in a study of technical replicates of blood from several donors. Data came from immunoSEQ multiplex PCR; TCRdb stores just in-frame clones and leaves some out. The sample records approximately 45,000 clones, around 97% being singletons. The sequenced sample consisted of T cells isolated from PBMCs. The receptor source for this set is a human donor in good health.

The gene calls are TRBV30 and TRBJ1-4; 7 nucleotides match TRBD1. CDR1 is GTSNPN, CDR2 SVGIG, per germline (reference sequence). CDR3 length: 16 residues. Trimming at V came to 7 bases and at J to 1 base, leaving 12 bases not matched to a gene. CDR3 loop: CASQKTGVETNEKLFF. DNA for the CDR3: TGTGCCTCTCAAAAAACAGGGGTGGAAACTAATGAAAAACTGTTTTTT.

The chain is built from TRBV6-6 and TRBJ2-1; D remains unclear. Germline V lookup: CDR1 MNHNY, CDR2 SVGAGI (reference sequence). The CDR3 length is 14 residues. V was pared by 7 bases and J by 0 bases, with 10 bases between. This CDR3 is CASISPSSYNEQFF. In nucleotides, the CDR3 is TGTGCCAGCATATCGCCTAGCTCCTACAATGAGCAGTTCTTC.

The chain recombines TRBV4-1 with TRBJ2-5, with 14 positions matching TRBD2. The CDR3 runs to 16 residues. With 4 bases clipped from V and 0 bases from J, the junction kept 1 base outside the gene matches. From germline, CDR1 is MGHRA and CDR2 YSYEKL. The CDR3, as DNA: TGCGCCAGCAGCCGGACTAGCGGGAGGAACCAAGAGACCCAGTACTTC. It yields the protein CASSRTSGRNQETQYF.

This chain's CDR3 is CASQVLPNQPQHF. In DNA form, the CDR3 reads TGTGCCAGCCAGGTCCTCCCCAATCAGCCCCAGCATTTT. The J gene is TRBJ1-5, the V gene TRBV7-2; D is undetermined. Germline V gene data show CDR1 as SGHTA and CDR2 as FQGNSA. The V and J ends lost 8 bases and 3 bases respectively, with 11 bases between them. CDR3 size: 13 residues.

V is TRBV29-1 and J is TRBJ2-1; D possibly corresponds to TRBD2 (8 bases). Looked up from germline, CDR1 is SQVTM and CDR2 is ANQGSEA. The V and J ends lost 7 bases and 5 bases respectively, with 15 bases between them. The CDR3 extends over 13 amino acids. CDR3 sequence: CSAAGGQDNEQFF. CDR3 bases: TGCAGCGCCGCGGGAGGACAGGACAATGAGCAGTTCTTC.

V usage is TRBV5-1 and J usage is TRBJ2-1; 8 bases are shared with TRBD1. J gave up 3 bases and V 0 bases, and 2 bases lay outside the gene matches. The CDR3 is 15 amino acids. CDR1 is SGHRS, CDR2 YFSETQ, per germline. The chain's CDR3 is CASSLGQGSYNEQFF. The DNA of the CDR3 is TGCGCCAGCAGCTTGGGACAGGGGAGCTACAATGAGCAGTTCTTC.

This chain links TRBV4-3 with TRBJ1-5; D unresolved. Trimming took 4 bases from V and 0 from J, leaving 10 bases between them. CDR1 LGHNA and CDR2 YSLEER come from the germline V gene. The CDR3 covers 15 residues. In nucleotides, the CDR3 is TGCGCCAGCAGCCCCGGGGTCACTAGCAATCAGCCCCAGCATTTT. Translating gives CASSPGVTSNQPQHF.

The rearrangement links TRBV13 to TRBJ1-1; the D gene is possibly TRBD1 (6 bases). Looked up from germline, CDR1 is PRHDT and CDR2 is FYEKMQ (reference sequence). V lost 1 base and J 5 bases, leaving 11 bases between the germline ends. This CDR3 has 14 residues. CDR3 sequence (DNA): TGTGCCAGCAGCTTAGAGGGGGGGCAGACTGAAGCTTTCTTT. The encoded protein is CASSLEGGQTEAFF.

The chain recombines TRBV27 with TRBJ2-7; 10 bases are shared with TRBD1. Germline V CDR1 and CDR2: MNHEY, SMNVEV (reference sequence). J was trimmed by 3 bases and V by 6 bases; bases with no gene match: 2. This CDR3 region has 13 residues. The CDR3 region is CASRWTGGYEQYF. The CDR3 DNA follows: TGTGCCAGCAGGTGGACAGGGGGCTACGAGCAGTACTTC.

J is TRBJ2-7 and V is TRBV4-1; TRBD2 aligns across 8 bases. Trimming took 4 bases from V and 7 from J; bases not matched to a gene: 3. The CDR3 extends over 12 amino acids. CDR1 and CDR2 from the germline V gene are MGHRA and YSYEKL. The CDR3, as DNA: TGCGCCAGCAGCCCCGGCGGGGGGGAGCAGTACTTC. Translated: CASSPGGGEQYF.

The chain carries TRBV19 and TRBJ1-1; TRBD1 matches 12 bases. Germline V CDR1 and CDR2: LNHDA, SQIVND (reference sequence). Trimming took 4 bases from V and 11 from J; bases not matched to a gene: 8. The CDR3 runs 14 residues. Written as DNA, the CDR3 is TGTGCCAGTAGTAAAGTTGGGACAGGGGGCAAGGCTTTCTTT. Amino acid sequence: CASSKVGTGGKAFF.

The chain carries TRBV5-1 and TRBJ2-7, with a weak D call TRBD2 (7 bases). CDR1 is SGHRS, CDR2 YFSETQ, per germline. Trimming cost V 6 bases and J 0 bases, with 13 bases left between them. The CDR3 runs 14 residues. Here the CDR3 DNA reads TGCGCCAGCACCCCTAGGGGGGGCTCCTACGAGCAGTACTTC. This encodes CASTPRGGSYEQYF.